The next 23 T cell receptor beta chains were all read from a single sample in a study of T cell responses to AZD1222 COVID-19 vaccine. Generated by immunoSEQ multiplex PCR, the TCRdb table keeps only in-frame clones and is missing some. The sample records about 110,000 clones, around 81% being singletons. Specimen: peripheral blood, collected on day 0 of AZD1222 vaccination. Receptors were obtained from an adult in good health.

The chain links TRBV10-2 to TRBJ2-7; 11 nucleotides line up with TRBD2. CDR1 is WSHSY and CDR2 is SAAADI in the germline V gene. Trimming cost V 3 bases and J 5 bases; bases outside gene matches: 9. The CDR3 has 16 amino acids. The CDR3 DNA reads TGCGCCAGCAGTGAAGGGCTAGCGGGAGGTTGGAACGAGCAGTACTTC. Residues: CASSEGLAGGWNEQYF.

V and J are TRBV6-1 and TRBJ2-5, with 10 positions matching TRBD2. The CDR3 spans 15 residues. Losses at the gene ends were 2 bases for V and 1 base for J; bases not matched to a gene: 1. The germline V gene encodes CDR1 MNHNS and CDR2 SASEGT. The CDR3 region has the DNA TGTGCCAGCAGTGAACTAGCGGGGGCCCAAGAGACCCAGTACTTC. Translation gives CASSELAGAQETQYF.

The V and J genes are TRBV24-1 and TRBJ1-5; D not resolved. The CDR3 covers 14 residues. The V gene lost 6 bases and the J gene lost 0 bases, with 8 bases spanning the gap. Germline assignment: CDR1 KGHDR and CDR2 SFDVKD. The CDR3: CATSPGDSNQPQHF. The CDR3 coding sequence is TGTGCCACCAGTCCCGGAGATAGCAATCAGCCCCAGCATTTT.

The chain has TRBV9 and TRBJ1-1, with unresolved D. Germline lookup yields CDR1 SGDLS and CDR2 YYNGEE. CDR3 size: 14 residues. Trimming pared 0 bases from V and 4 bases from J, leaving 10 bases between. CDR3 loop: CASSVDQRGTEAFF. The CDR3 region has the DNA TGTGCCAGCAGCGTAGACCAGAGAGGCACTGAAGCTTTCTTT. The variable domain in full, completed from reference TRBV9 and TRBJ1-1, reads DSGVTQTPKHLITATGQRVTLRCSPRSGDLSVYWYQQSLDQGLQFLIQYYNGEERAKGNILERFSAQQFPDLHSELNLSSLELGDSALYFCASSVDQRGTEAFFGQGTRLTVV.

The table lists this clone with a count of one. The V and J genes are TRBV7-6 and TRBJ2-1; D might be TRBD1 (5 bases). Germline-derived CDR1 and CDR2 are SGHVS and FNYEAQ. Deletions cut 4 bases from V and 0 bases from J, with 10 bases between. The CDR3 totals 15 residues. CDR3 sequence: CASSSQESSYNEQFF. In DNA, the CDR3 is TGTGCCAGCAGCTCACAGGAGAGCTCCTACAATGAGCAGTTCTTC.

V and J are TRBV18 and TRBJ1-4; 7 bases are shared with TRBD1. The CDR3 has 15 residues. The V segment lost 6 bases and the J segment 5 bases; nucleotides outside the gene matches: 9. The germline CDR1 and CDR2 sequences are KGHSH and LQKENI. CDR3 residues: CASSQNDRENEKLFF. CDR3 DNA: TGTGCCAGCTCGCAGAATGACAGGGAGAATGAAAAACTGTTTTTT.

The chain joins TRBV19 to TRBJ1-1; 7 positions agree with TRBD1. This CDR3 is 13 amino acids long. The V gene end was trimmed by 0 bases and the J gene end by 9 bases; junction bases not matched to a gene: 4. Per the germline V gene, CDR1 is LNHDA and CDR2 is SQIVND (reference sequence). CDR3 in amino acids: CASSIDLQGKAFF. As DNA, the CDR3 is TGTGCCAGTAGTATAGATCTACAGGGGAAAGCTTTCTTT. Filled out from reference TRBV19 and TRBJ1-1, the complete variable domain reads DGGITQSPKYLFRKEGQNVTLSCEQNLNHDAMYWYRQDPGQGLRLIYYSQIVNDFQKGDIAEGYSVSREKKESFPLTVTSAQKNPTAFYLCASSIDLQGKAFFGQGTRLTVV.

This clone was observed a single time. The chain recombines TRBV3-1 (or the pseudogene TRBV3-2) with TRBJ2-7; 10 nucleotides line up with TRBD1. After removal of 1 base from V and 0 bases from J, the junction contained 6 bases not matched to a gene. The CDR3 runs 17 residues. CDR1 LGHDT and CDR2 YNNKEL come from the germline V gene (reference sequence). CDR3 protein: CASSQGRRTGGSYEQYF. CDR3 bases: TGTGCCAGCAGCCAAGGGCGTCGGACAGGGGGCTCCTACGAGCAGTACTTC.

V usage is TRBV24-1 and J usage is TRBJ2-2; 11 bases line up with TRBD2. This CDR3 is 19 amino acids long. Per the germline V gene, CDR1 is KGHDR and CDR2 is SFDVKD. The J segment lost 6 bases and the V segment lost 1 base, leaving 12 bases of the junction unmatched. CDR3 loop: CATSDFGLAGVGGAGELFF. CDR3 bases: TGTGCCACCAGTGATTTCGGACTAGCGGGCGTCGGGGGGGCCGGGGAGCTGTTTTTT.

The V and J genes are TRBV4-1 and TRBJ2-5; D is perhaps TRBD2 (6 bases). The ends were cut back, 1 base at V and 2 bases at J, with 14 bases in the middle. CDR3 length: 16 amino acids. Germline CDR1 is MGHRA and CDR2 is YSYEKL. CDR3 sequence reads: CASSQAAGSSQETQYF. The CDR3 DNA reads TGCGCCAGCAGCCAAGCTGCGGGAAGTTCACAAGAGACCCAGTACTTC.

This chain joins TRBV6-5 and TRBJ2-7; 10 nucleotides align to TRBD1. The CDR3 is 15 amino acids. V lost 4 bases and J lost 2; bases outside the gene matches: 5. Germline V gene lookup returns CDR1 MNHEY and CDR2 SVGAGI. The CDR3 loop reads CASSSQGQGAYEQYF. Written as DNA, the CDR3 is TGTGCCAGCAGTTCCCAAGGACAGGGGGCCTACGAGCAGTACTTC.

This clone was found a few times. The chain uses TRBV5-5 and TRBJ2-4; 7 positions agree with TRBD1. Germline loops: CDR1 SGHKS, CDR2 YYEKEE (reference sequence). V shed 2 bases, J shed 1 base, and the junction held 12 bases outside the gene matches. This CDR3 region has 18 residues. The CDR3 DNA follows: TGTGCCAGCAGCTTCAGGGACAGTACATCTTCTGCCAAAAACATTCAGTACTTC. It specifies CASSFRDSTSSAKNIQYF.

As for this clone: The same CDR3 can be traced to other DNA sequences in this sample. The genes are TRBV28 and TRBJ1-5, with D perhaps matching TRBD1 (5 bases). V was pared by 2 bases and J by 4 bases, with 9 bases between. The germline gives CDR1 MDHEN, CDR2 SYDVKM. The CDR3 is 14 residues long. In DNA, the CDR3 is TGTGCCAGCAGTTTAGCTGGGGGAAATCAGCCCCAGCATTTT. This encodes CASSLAGGNQPQHF.

The DNA for the CDR3 is TGCGCCAGCAGCCAAGTCCGGGTGGCTGGGGGTAAGAATAATTCACCCCTCCACTTT. This codes for CASSQVRVAGGKNNSPLHF. The rearrangement uses TRBV4-3 and TRBJ1-6, with TRBD1 as a possible D gene (5 bases). V lost 1 base and J lost 5, with 21 bases in between. Looked up from germline, CDR1 is LGHNA and CDR2 is YSLEER. The CDR3 consists of 19 residues.

The chain employs TRBV24-1 and TRBJ1-2; D unclear. CDR1 KGHDR and CDR2 SFDVKD come from the germline V gene. This CDR3 spans 11 amino acids. V was cut by 7 bases and J by 2 bases, with 4 bases left in between. CDR3 sequence (DNA): TGTGCCACCAGCAGCAACTATGGCTACACCTTC. This translates into CATSSNYGYTF.

The chain is built from TRBV11-1 and TRBJ1-4; perhaps TRBD1 as D (5 bases). The CDR3 contains 14 residues. V lost 2 bases, J lost 9 bases, and 13 bases lay in between. Germline CDR1 reads SGHAT; CDR2 reads FQDESV (reference sequence). The CDR3 DNA reads TGTGCCAGCAGCTTACCCGGGGCAGAAAAAAAACTGTTTTTT. It specifies CASSLPGAEKKLFF.

This chain links TRBV7-6 with TRBJ2-2; D is perhaps TRBD2 (6 bases). V shed 6 bases and J shed 2 bases, with 13 bases lying between them. Germline V CDR1 and CDR2: SGHVS, FNYEAQ. The CDR3 runs 15 residues. Written as DNA, the CDR3 is TGTGCCAGCAGAATCGGGGACTCCAACACCGGGGAGCTGTTTTTT. This translates into CASRIGDSNTGELFF.

The chain carries TRBV18 and TRBJ1-5; D may be TRBD1 (6 bases). Between the trimmed V and J ends, which lost 2 bases and 2 bases, there was a span of 16 bases. CDR1 KGHSH and CDR2 LQKENI come from the germline V gene. This CDR3 is 17 amino acids long. The CDR3 here is CASSPGTGALGNQPQHF. The DNA of the CDR3 is TGTGCCAGCTCACCAGGTACGGGGGCCTTAGGCAATCAGCCCCAGCATTTT.

This chain uses TRBV7-2 with TRBJ2-5; TRBD2 aligns across 9 bases. Losses at the gene ends were 4 bases for V and 5 bases for J; bases not matched to a gene: 11. The CDR3 has 16 residues. CDR1 SGHTA and CDR2 FQGNSA come from the germline V gene. The CDR3 DNA sequence: TGTGCCAGCAGCTCCAACCCTCTAGCGGGGCGGGAGACCCAGTACTTC. Translating it yields CASSSNPLAGRETQYF. Full variable domain (rest looked up from reference TRBV7-2 and TRBJ2-5): GAGVSQSPSNKVTEKGKDVELRCDPISGHTALYWYRQSLGQGLEFLIYFQGNSAPDKSGLPSDRFSAERTGGSVSTLTIQRTQQEDSAVYLCASSSNPLAGRETQYFGPGTRLLVL.

The chain carries TRBV6-5 and TRBJ2-2; 8 nucleotides agree with TRBD1. With 5 bases clipped from V and 0 bases from J, the junction kept 2 bases outside the gene matches. Germline V gene sequence: CDR1 MNHEY, CDR2 SVGAGI. The CDR3 spans 15 residues. DNA of the CDR3: TGTGCCAGCAGTACGGACAGGGCGAACACCGGGGAGCTGTTTTTT. Encoded protein: CASSTDRANTGELFF.

The V gene is TRBV19, the J gene TRBJ2-5, with TRBD2 matching over 7 bases. The V segment lost 2 bases and the J segment 5 bases; nucleotides outside the gene matches: 2. Germline V gene data show CDR1 as LNHDA and CDR2 as SQIVND (reference sequence). The length of the CDR3 is 13 residues. This CDR3 reads CASSITSDETQYF. As DNA, the CDR3 is TGTGCCAGTAGTATAACTAGCGACGAGACCCAGTACTTC.

The genes are TRBV5-8 and TRBJ2-5; the D is unclear. CDR3 size: 13 residues. Trimming took 1 base from V and 1 from J, leaving 5 bases between them. Germline loops: CDR1 SGHTS, CDR2 YDEGEE. The CDR3, as DNA: TGTGCCAGCAGCTTGTACCTCCAAGAGACCCAGTACTTC. It encodes CASSLYLQETQYF.

The CDR3 sequence is CASSQGQGSYNSPLHF. CDR3 DNA: TGTGCCAGCAGCCAAGGACAGGGGTCGTATAATTCACCCCTCCACTTT. V is TRBV7-2 and J is TRBJ1-6; 9 bases are shared with TRBD1. Germline values: CDR1 SGHTA, CDR2 FQGNSA. The CDR3 extends over 16 amino acids. V trimming: 5 bases; J trimming: 4 bases; junction bases outside the gene matches: 6.